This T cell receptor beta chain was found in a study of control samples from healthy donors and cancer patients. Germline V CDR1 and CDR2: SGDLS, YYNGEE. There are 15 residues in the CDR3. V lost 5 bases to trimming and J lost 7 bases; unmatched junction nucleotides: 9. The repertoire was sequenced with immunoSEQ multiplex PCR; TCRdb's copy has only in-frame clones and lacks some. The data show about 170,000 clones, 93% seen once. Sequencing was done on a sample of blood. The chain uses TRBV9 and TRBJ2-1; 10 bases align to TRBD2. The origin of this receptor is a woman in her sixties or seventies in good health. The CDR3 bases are TGTGCCAGCAGTTTGGGTAGCGGGGGGAGTAATGAGCAGTTCTTC. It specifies CASSLGSGGSNEQFF.